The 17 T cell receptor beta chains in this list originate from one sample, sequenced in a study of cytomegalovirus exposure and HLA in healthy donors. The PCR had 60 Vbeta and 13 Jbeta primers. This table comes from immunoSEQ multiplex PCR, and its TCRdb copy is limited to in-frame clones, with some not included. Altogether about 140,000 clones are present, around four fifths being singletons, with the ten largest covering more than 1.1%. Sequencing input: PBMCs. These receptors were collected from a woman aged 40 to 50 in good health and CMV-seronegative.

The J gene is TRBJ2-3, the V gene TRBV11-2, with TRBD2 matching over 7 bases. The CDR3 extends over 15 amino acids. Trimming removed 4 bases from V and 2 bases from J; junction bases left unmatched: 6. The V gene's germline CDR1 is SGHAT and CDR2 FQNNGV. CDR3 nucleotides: TGTGCCAGCAGCTCAGCGGGGCTCTACACAGATACGCAGTATTTT. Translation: CASSSAGLYTDTQYF.

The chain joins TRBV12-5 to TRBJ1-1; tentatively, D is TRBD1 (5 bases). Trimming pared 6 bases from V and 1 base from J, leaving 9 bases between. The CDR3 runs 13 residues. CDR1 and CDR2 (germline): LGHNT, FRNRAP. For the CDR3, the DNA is TGTGCTAGTGGCGTGGGGCAGAACACTGAAGCTTTCTTT. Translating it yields CASGVGQNTEAFF.

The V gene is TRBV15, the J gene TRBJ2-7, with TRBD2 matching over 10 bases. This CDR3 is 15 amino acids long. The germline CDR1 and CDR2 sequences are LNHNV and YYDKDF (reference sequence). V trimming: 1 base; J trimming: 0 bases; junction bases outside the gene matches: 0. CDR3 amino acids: CATSRVAGGSYEQYF. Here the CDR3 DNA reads TGTGCCACCAGCAGAGTAGCGGGGGGCTCCTACGAGCAGTACTTC. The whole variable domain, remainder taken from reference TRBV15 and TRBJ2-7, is DAMVIQNPRYQVTQFGKPVTLSCSQTLNHNVMYWYQQKSSQAPKLLFHYYDKDFNNEADTPDNFQSRRPNTSFCFLDIRSPGLGDTAMYLCATSRVAGGSYEQYFGPGTRLTVT.

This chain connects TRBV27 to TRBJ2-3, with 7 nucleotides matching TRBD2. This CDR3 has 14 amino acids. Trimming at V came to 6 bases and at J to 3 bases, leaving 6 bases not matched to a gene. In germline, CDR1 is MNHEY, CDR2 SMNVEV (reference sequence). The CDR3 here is CASRLGLFTDTQYF. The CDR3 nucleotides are TGTGCCAGCAGACTGGGACTATTTACAGATACGCAGTATTTT.

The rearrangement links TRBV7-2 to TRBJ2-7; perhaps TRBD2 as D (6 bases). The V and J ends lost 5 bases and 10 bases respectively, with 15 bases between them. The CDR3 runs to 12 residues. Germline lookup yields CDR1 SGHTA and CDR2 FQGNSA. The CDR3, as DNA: TGTGCCAGCAGCATGGACGGGGGAGCTCAGTACTTC. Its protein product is CASSMDGGAQYF.

Written as DNA, the CDR3 is TGTGCCACCAGATTTGGGGACAGGGTGACCGGGGAGCTGTTTTTT. Protein sequence: CATRFGDRVTGELFF. The chain carries TRBV15 and TRBJ2-2, with 9 bases fitting TRBD1. Losses at the gene ends were 6 bases for V and 5 bases for J; bases not matched to a gene: 7. This CDR3 region has 15 residues. Germline CDR1 is LNHNV and CDR2 is YYDKDF (reference sequence).

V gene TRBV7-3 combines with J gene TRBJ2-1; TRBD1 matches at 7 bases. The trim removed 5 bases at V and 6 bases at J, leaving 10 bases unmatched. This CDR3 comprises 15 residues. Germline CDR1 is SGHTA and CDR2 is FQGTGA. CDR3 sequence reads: CASSRGQSTPNEQFF. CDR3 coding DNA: TGTGCCAGCAGCAGGGGGCAGTCAACCCCCAATGAGCAGTTCTTC.

The CDR3 sequence: CASSVDQDRAGAFF. Here the CDR3 DNA reads TGTGCCAGCAGCGTAGATCAGGACAGGGCGGGAGCTTTCTTT. This chain joins TRBV9 and TRBJ1-1, with 8 nucleotides matching TRBD1. Losses at the gene ends were 0 bases for V and 10 bases for J; bases not matched to a gene: 8. This CDR3 has 14 residues. CDR1 and CDR2 from the germline V gene are SGDLS and YYNGEE.

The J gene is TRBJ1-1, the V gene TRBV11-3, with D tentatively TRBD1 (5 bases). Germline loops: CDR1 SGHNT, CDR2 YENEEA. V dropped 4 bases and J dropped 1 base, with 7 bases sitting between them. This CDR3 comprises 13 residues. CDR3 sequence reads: CASSSTGNTEAFF. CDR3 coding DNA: TGTGCCAGCAGCTCAACAGGGAACACTGAAGCTTTCTTT.

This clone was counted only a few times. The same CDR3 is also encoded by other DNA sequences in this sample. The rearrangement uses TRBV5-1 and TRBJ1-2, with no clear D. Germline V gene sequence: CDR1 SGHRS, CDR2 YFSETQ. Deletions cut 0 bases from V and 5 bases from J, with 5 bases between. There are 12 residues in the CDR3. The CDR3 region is CASSLAGYGYTF. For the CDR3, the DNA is TGCGCCAGCAGCTTGGCGGGTTATGGCTACACCTTC.

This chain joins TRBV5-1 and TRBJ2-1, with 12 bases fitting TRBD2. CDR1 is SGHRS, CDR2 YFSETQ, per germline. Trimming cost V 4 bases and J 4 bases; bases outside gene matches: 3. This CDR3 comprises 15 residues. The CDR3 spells CASSLGLAGYNEQFF. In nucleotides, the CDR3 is TGCGCCAGCAGCCTAGGACTAGCGGGGTACAATGAGCAGTTCTTC.

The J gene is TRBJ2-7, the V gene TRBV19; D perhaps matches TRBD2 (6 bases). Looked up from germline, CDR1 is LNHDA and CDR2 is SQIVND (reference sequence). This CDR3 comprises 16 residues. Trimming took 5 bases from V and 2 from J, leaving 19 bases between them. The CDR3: CASSFPGGMTPYEQYF. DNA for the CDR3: TGTGCCAGTAGTTTCCCCGGAGGGATGACCCCCTACGAGCAGTACTTC.

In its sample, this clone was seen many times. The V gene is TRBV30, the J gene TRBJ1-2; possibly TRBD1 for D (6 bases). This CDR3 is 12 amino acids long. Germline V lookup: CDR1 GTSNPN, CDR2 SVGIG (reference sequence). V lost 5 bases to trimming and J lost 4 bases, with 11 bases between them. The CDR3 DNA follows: TGTGCCTGGCTCAGGGGAAGCTATGGCTACACCTTC. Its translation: CAWLRGSYGYTF.

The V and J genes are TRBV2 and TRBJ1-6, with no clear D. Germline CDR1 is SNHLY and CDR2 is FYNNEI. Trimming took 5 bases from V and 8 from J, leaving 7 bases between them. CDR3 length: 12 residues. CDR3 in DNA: TGTGCCAGCAGTCCCAACTATTCACCCCTCCACTTT. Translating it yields CASSPNYSPLHF.

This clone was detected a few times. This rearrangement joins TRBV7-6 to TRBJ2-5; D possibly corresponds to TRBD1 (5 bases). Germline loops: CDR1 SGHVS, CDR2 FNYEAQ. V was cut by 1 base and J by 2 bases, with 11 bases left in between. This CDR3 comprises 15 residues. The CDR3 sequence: CASSLGPTEQETQYF. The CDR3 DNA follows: TGTGCCAGCAGCTTAGGTCCGACAGAGCAAGAGACCCAGTACTTC.

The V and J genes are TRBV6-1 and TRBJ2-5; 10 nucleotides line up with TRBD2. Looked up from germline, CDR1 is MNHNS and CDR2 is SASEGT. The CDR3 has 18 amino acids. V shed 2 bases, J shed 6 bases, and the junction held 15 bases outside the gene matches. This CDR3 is CASSERGDGTSVIQTQYF. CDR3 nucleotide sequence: TGTGCCAGCAGTGAACGCGGGGACGGGACTAGCGTTATACAGACCCAGTACTTC.

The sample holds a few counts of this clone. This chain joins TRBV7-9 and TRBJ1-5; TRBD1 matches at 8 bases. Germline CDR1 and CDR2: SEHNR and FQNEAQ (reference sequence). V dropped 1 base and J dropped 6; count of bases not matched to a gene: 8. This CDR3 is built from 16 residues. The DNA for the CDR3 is TGTGCCAGCAGCTTAGTATCCGGGACAGGAGGTCAGCCCCAGCATTTT. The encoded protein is CASSLVSGTGGQPQHF.